The clone carrying this TCR beta chain occurred many times. Its antigen is currently unknown. This CDR3 comprises 13 residues. V was shortened by 6 bases and J by 5 bases, with 11 bases between the two germline ends. The germline CDR1 and CDR2 sequences are LNHNV and YYDKDF (reference sequence). TCRdb reprocessed the reads via MiXCR and lists one record per CDR3 protein. The repertoire includes nearly 550,000 distinct CDR3 sequences, approximately 16% of them detected once, and around 25% sits in the top ten. This specimen comes from a study of T cell repertoires in cytomegalovirus infection. Regarding the study as a whole: CMV-specific TCR beta clonotypes restricted by HLA-C dominated the ex vivo response.

The sequencing input was CD8+ T cells from PBMCs. The origin of this receptor is a human donor in good health (CMV status not recorded). Some clones in this sample may be carry-over from other donors' samples. The V and J genes are TRBV15 and TRBJ2-1; D is perhaps TRBD1 (6 bases). CDR3 nucleotide sequence: TGTGCCACCAGTCCGACAGGAAACAATGAGCAGTTCTTC. As protein: CATSPTGNNEQFF. Filled out from reference TRBV15 and TRBJ2-1, the complete variable domain reads DAMVIQNPRYQVTQFGKPVTLSCSQTLNHNVMYWYQQKSSQAPKLLFHYYDKDFNNEADTPDNFQSRRPNTSFCFLDIRSPGLGDTAMYLCATSPTGNNEQFFGPGTRLTVL.